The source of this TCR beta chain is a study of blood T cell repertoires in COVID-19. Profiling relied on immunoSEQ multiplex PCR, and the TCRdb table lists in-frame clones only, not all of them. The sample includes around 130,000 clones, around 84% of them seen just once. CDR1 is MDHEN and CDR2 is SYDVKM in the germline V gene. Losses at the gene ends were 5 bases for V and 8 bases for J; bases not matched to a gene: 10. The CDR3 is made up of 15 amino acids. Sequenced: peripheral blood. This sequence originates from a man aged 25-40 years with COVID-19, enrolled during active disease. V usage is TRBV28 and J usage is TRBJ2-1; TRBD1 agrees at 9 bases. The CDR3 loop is CASSPPGQGYYEQFF. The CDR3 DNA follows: TGTGCCAGCAGTCCACCGGGACAGGGATACTATGAGCAGTTCTTC.